These 14 T cell receptor beta chains originate from one sample sequenced in a study of CD8 T cells in Susac syndrome. Random hexamers were used to reverse transcribe the RNA input (0.5 to 1 ug). TCRdb redid the calling of the immunoSEQ multiplex PCR reads with MiXCR, one entry per CDR3 protein. The table includes some 150,000 distinct CDR3 sequences, 94% detected once. The sequencing input was CD8+ T cells from PBMCs. These TCRs come from a human donor with multiple sclerosis.

The V gene is TRBV30, the J gene TRBJ2-5; 7 bases match TRBD2. Germline trimming cut 2 bases from V and 5 bases from J; bases unmatched to any gene: 14. Germline CDR1 and CDR2: GTSNPN and SVGIG (reference sequence). The CDR3 length is 16 residues. For the CDR3, the DNA is TGTGCCTGGAGTCTGACCTGGGAGGGAGTAGGGGAGACCCAGTACTTC. This gives the protein CAWSLTWEGVGETQYF. The variable domain in full, with the rest retrieved from reference TRBV30 and TRBJ2-5, is SQTIHQWPATLVQPVGSPLSLECTVEGTSNPNLYWYRQAAGRGLQLLFYSVGIGQISSEVPQNLSASRPQDRQFILSSKKLLLSDSGFYLCAWSLTWEGVGETQYFGPGTRLLVL.

The chain links TRBV5-1 to TRBJ2-7, with D perhaps TRBD1 (6 bases). Trimming removed 0 bases at V and 2 bases at J, with 12 bases between. This CDR3 has 15 residues. The germline V gene has CDR1 SGHRS and CDR2 YFSETQ. The CDR3 loop reads CASSLDWGPPYEQYF. The CDR3 region has the DNA TGCGCCAGCAGCTTGGATTGGGGGCCCCCCTACGAGCAGTACTTC.

In this sample, this clonotype turned up once. J is TRBJ2-3 and V is TRBV4-1; 10 positions agree with TRBD2. There are 17 residues in the CDR3. CDR1 and CDR2 (germline): MGHRA, YSYEKL. The trim removed 1 base at V and 8 bases at J, leaving 12 bases unmatched. The CDR3 region is CASSQAQLAGSSGTQYF. The CDR3 DNA sequence: TGCGCCAGCAGCCAAGCTCAACTAGCGGGGTCCTCCGGTACGCAGTATTTT.

The chain joins TRBV4-1 to TRBJ2-7; D perhaps matches TRBD2 (5 bases). Germline values: CDR1 MGHRA, CDR2 YSYEKL. This CDR3 has 13 amino acids. V was pared by 3 bases and J by 3 bases, with 9 bases between. The CDR3 region is CASSHPGNYEQYF. The CDR3, as DNA: TGCGCCAGCAGCCACCCGGGGAACTACGAGCAGTACTTC.

This sequence joins TRBV20-1 and TRBJ1-3, with 10 bases that match TRBD1. J gave up 4 bases and V 5 bases, and 5 bases lay outside the gene matches. The CDR3 loop spans 14 amino acids. The V gene's germline CDR1 is DFQATT and CDR2 SNEGSKA (reference sequence). The CDR3 DNA reads TGCAGTGCTCCCGGGACAGGGGAAGGAAACACCATATATTTT. Its protein product is CSAPGTGEGNTIYF.

The chain employs TRBV14 and TRBJ2-6; the D is unclear. Trimming left V 10 bases short and J 3 bases short, with 7 bases between. Germline lookup yields CDR1 SGHDN and CDR2 FVKESK. The CDR3 consists of 12 residues. The CDR3 here is CATGVGANVLTF. The CDR3 DNA sequence: TGTGCCACCGGCGTTGGGGCCAACGTCCTGACTTTC.

This rearrangement joins TRBV6-6 to TRBJ2-1; D is possibly TRBD1 (5 bases). Trimming removed 0 bases from V and 16 bases from J, with 13 bases in between. This CDR3 comprises 12 residues. Germline V lookup: CDR1 MNHNY, CDR2 SVGAGI (reference sequence). CDR3 DNA sequence: TGTGCCAGCAGTTACTCGGACACCCCAGAATTCTTC. Encoded protein: CASSYSDTPEFF.

This chain connects TRBV5-1 to TRBJ1-1; possibly TRBD1 for D (6 bases). The CDR3 length is 17 residues. CDR1 and CDR2 from the germline V gene are SGHRS and YFSETQ. Trimming took 0 bases from V and 1 from J, leaving 16 bases between them. For the CDR3, the DNA is TGCGCCAGCAGCTTGGCCGGCAGGGGAAGGACGAACACTGAAGCTTTCTTT. As protein: CASSLAGRGRTNTEAFF.

This clonotype was observed a handful of times. J is TRBJ2-7 and V is TRBV27; possible D gene TRBD2, 5 bases. Trimming removed 6 bases at V and 7 bases at J, with 13 bases between. This CDR3 spans 12 amino acids. CDR1 and CDR2 (germline): MNHEY, SMNVEV (reference sequence). DNA of the CDR3: TGTGCCAGCAGCCAGTCGGGAAGAGAGCAGTACTTC. Its translation is CASSQSGREQYF.

This rearrangement joins TRBV9 to TRBJ1-2; 9 bases line up with TRBD1. V shed 2 bases and J 8 bases; nucleotides not matched to a gene: 16. There are 17 residues in the CDR3. Germline V CDR1 and CDR2: SGDLS, YYNGEE. The CDR3 DNA is TGTGCCAGCAGCGTTAAAAAGGAGGGGACAGGGACTCACGGCTACACCTTC. Its translation is CASSVKKEGTGTHGYTF.

The genes are TRBV9 and TRBJ2-1, with 11 positions matching TRBD2. Germline V gene sequence: CDR1 SGDLS, CDR2 YYNGEE. This CDR3 contains 15 residues. J lost 8 bases, V lost 0 bases, and 4 bases had no gene match. The CDR3 bases are TGTGCCAGCAGCGTAGAACTAGCGGGGGTCGATGAGCAGTTCTTC. Translated, it gives CASSVELAGVDEQFF.

V is TRBV28 and J is TRBJ2-7; no firm D call. Trimming took off 3 bases at V and 3 bases at J, with 9 bases between the two ends. The CDR3 consists of 13 residues. The germline V gene has CDR1 MDHEN and CDR2 SYDVKM. The DNA for the CDR3 is TGTGCCAGCAGTTTTCTAGGGTTCTACGAGCAGTACTTC. Translating gives CASSFLGFYEQYF.

The V and J genes are TRBV29-1 and TRBJ2-3, with 13 positions matching TRBD2. Trimming took 7 bases from V and 2 from J; bases not matched to a gene: 3. The germline V gene encodes CDR1 SQVTM and CDR2 ANQGSEA. The length of the CDR3 is 14 residues. The CDR3 here is CSAGTSGATDTQYF. CDR3 in DNA: TGCAGCGCTGGGACTAGCGGGGCCACAGATACGCAGTATTTT.

This clonotype was counted once. The chain uses TRBV7-8 and TRBJ1-1, with a weak D call TRBD1 (5 bases). V was shortened by 5 bases and J by 12 bases, with 16 bases between the two germline ends. The CDR3 has 12 amino acids. Germline assignment: CDR1 SGHVS and CDR2 FQNEAQ. In DNA form, the CDR3 reads TGTGCCAGCAGCCCGGCCCGGGACGAGTCTTTCTTT. It encodes CASSPARDESFF.